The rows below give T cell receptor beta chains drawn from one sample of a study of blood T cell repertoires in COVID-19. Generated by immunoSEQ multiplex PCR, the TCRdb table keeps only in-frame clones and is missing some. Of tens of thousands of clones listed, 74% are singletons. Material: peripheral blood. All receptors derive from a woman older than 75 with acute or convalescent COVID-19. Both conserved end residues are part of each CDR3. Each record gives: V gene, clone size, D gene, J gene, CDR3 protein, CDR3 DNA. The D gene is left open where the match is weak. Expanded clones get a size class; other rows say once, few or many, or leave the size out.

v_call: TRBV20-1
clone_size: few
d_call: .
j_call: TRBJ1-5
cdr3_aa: CSASPGWGDQPQHF
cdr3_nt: TGCAGTGCTAGTCCTGGTTGGGGGGATCAGCCCCAGCATTTT

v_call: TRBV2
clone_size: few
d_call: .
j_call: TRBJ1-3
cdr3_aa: CASTVPGEISGNTIYF
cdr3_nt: TGTGCCAGCACAGTACCAGGGGAGATCTCTGGAAACACCATATATTTT

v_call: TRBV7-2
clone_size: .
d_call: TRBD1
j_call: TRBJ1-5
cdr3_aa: CASSWGQGAYQPQHF
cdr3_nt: TGTGCCAGCAGCTGGGGACAGGGGGCCTACCAGCCCCAGCATTTT

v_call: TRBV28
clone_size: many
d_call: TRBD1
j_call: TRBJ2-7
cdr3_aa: CASSLSPWFPRDREESIEQYF
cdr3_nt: TGTGCCAGCAGTTTATCCCCGTGGTTTCCCCGGGACAGGGAGGAATCTATCGAGCAGTACTTC

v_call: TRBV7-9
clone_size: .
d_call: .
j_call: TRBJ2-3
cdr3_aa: CASSTLGDTQYF
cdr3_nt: TGTGCCAGCAGCACACTCGGGGATACGCAGTATTTT

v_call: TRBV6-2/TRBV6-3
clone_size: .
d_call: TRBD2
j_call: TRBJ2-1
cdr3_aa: CASSFGLAVYNEQFF
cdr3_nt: TGTGCCAGCAGTTTCGGCCTAGCGGTTTACAATGAGCAGTTCTTC

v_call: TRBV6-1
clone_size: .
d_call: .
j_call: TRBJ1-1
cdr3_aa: CASSEAPWARNTNTEAFF
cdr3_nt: TGTGCCAGCAGTGAAGCGCCGTGGGCGCGAAACACGAACACTGAAGCTTTCTTT

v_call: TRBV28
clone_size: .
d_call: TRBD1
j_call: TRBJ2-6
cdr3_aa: CASSFPRGTGYSGANVLTF
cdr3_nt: TGTGCCAGCAGTTTTCCTCGGGGGACAGGCTACTCTGGGGCCAACGTCCTGACTTTC

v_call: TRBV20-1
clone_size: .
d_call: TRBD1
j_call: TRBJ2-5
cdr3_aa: CSASSPGQGQETQYF
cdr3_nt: TGCAGTGCTAGTAGCCCGGGACAGGGACAAGAGACCCAGTACTTC

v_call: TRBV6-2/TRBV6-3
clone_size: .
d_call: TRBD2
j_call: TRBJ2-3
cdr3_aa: CASSSGTSTPPTDTQYF
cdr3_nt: TGTGCCAGCAGCTCCGGGACTAGTACCCCTCCGACAGATACGCAGTATTTT

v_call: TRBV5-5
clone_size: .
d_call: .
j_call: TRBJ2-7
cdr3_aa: CASSLRSAGVSYEQYF
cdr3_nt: TGTGCCAGCAGCTTGCGGTCGGCAGGTGTTTCCTACGAGCAGTACTTC

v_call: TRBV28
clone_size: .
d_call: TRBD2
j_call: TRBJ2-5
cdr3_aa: CASSSRSGGPEETQYF
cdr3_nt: TGTGCCAGCAGTTCCCGATCGGGAGGACCGGAAGAGACCCAGTACTTC

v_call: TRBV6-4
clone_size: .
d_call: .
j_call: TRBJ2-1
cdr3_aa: CASSDDYSSYNEQFF
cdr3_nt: TGTGCCAGCAGTGACGACTATTCCTCCTACAATGAGCAGTTCTTC

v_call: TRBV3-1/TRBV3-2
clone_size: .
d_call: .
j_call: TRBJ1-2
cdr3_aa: CASSLTGLYGYTF
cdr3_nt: TGTGCCAGCAGCCTAACAGGCCTCTATGGCTACACCTTC

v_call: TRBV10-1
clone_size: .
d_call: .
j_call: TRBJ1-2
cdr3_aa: CASSESGKSGYTF
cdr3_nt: TGCGCCAGCAGTGAATCCGGGAAATCGGGCTACACCTTC

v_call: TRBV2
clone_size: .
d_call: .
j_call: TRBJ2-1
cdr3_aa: CASSPNTNEQFF
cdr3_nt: TGTGCCAGCAGTCCTAATACCAATGAGCAGTTCTTC

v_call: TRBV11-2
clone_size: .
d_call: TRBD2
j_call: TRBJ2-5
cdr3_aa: CASSLRTSGWQETQYF
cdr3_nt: TGTGCCAGCAGCTTACGCACTAGCGGGTGGCAAGAGACCCAGTACTTC

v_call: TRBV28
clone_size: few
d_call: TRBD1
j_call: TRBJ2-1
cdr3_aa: CASRTQGVYNEQFF
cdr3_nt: TGTGCCAGCAGGACCCAGGGGGTCTACAATGAGCAGTTCTTC

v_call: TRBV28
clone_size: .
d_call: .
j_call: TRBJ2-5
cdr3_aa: CASSPATDNQETQYF
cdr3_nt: TGTGCCAGCAGTCCCGCAACGGACAACCAAGAGACCCAGTACTTC

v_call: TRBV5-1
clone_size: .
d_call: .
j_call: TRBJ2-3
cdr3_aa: CASSLGLETQYF
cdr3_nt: TGCGCCAGCAGCTTGGGTCTAGAGACGCAGTATTTT

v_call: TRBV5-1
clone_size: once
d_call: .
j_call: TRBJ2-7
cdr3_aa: CASSLATQEGAHEQYF
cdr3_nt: TGCGCCAGCAGCTTGGCGACCCAAGAAGGGGCGCACGAGCAGTACTTC

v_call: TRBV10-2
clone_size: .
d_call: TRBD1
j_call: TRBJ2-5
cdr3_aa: CASRDRGETQYF
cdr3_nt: TGCGCCAGCAGGGACAGGGGTGAGACCCAGTACTTC

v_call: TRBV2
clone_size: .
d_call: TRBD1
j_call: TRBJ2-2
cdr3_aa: CASSRQGADTGELFF
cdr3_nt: TGTGCCAGCAGCCGACAGGGTGCCGACACCGGGGAGCTGTTTTTT

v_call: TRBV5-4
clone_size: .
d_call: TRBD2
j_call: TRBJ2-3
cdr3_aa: CASSLRTSGPTDTQYF
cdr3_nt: TGTGCCAGCAGCCTGCGGACTAGCGGACCCACAGATACGCAGTATTTT

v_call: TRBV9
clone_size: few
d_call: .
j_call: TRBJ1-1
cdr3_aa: CASSVARRGNTEAFF
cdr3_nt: TGTGCCAGCAGCGTAGCTCGGCGGGGGAACACTGAAGCTTTCTTT

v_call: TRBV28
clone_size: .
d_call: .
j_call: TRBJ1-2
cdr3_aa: CASSSGRGKGGYTF
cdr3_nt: TGTGCCAGCAGTTCGGGGAGGGGGAAGGGAGGCTACACCTTC

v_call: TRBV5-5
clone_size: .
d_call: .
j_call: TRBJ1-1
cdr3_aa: CASSGVLRGGEAFF
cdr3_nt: TGTGCCAGCAGCGGGGTTTTGCGAGGGGGAGAAGCTTTCTTT

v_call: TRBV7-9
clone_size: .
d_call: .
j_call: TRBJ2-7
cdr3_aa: CASSPPGSYEQYF
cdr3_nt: TGTGCCAGCAGCCCCCCGGGCTCCTACGAGCAGTACTTC

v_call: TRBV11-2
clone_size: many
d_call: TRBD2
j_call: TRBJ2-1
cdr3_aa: CASSLGGSTYNEQFF
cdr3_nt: TGTGCCAGCAGCCTGGGAGGGAGTACCTACAATGAGCAGTTCTTC

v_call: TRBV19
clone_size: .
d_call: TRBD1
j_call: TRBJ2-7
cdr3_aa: CASSVTGTGAYEQYF
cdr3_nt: TGTGCCAGTAGTGTGACCGGGACAGGAGCCTACGAGCAGTACTTC

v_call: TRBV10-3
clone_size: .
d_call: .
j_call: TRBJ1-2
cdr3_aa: CAIKAYGEGYTF
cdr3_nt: TGTGCCATCAAAGCCTACGGGGAGGGCTACACCTTC

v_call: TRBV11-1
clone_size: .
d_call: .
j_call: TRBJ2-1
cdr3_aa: CASSLGGSASYNEQFF
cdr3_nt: TGTGCCAGCAGCTTAGGTGGAAGCGCTAGTTACAATGAGCAGTTCTTC

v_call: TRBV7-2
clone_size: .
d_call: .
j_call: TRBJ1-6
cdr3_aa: CASRRAGSNSPLHF
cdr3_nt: TGTGCCAGCAGGAGAGCGGGTTCGAATTCACCCCTCCACTTT

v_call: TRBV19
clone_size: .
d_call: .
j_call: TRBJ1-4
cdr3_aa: CASRTVEKLFF
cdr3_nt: TGTGCCAGTAGGACAGTTGAAAAACTGTTTTTT

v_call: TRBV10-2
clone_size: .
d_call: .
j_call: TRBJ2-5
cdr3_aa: CASKVGETQYF
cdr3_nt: TGCGCCAGCAAAGTCGGAGAGACCCAGTACTTC

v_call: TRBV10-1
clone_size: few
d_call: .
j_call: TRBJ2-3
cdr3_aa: CASSEEASYTDTQYF
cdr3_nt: TGCGCCAGCAGTGAAGAGGCCAGCTACACAGATACGCAGTATTTT

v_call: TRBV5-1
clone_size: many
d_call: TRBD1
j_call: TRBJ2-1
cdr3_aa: CASSLGTGNNEQFF
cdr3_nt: TGCGCCAGCAGCTTGGGGACAGGGAACAATGAGCAGTTCTTC

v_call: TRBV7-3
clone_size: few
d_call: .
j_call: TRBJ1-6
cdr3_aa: CASSLSPRNSPLHF
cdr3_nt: TGTGCCAGCAGCTTAAGCCCTAGGAATTCACCCCTCCACTTT

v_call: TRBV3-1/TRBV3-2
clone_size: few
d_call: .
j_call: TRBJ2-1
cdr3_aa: CASSQRGTDNEQFF
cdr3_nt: TGTGCCAGCAGCCAACGCGGTACCGACAATGAGCAGTTCTTC

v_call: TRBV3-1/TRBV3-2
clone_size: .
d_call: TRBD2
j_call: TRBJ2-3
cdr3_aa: CASSQTSGTYTQYF
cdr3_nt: TGTGCCAGCAGCCAGACTAGCGGCACATATACGCAGTATTTT